This is a list of T cell receptor beta chains from one sample in a study of immune evolution from preneoplasia to lung adenocarcinoma. Assay used: immunoSEQ multiplex PCR; TCRdb lists only in-frame clones, some missing. The sample gives under 45,000 clones, 65% to 80% of which show up once; around 5% is in the top ten. Sequenced sample: FFPE invasive lung adenocarcinoma tissue. The receptors come from a person aged 55 to 75 with lung adenocarcinoma. CDR3s include the opening cysteine and the closing phenylalanine or tryptophan. A D gene is named only where the DNA matches it firmly. Not all rows give a size; the values are once, few, many and, for expanded clones, a class.

DNA: TGTGCCAGCAGCTTACAGGCTAGCGGGAGGGGATGGCAGTTCTTC; CDR3: CASSLQASGRGWQFF; size: -; J: TRBJ2-1; D: TRBD2; V: TRBV11-2
DNA: TGCGCCAGCAGCTTGAGCCTAGGGGCCGGGGAGCTGTTTTTT; CDR3: CASSLSLGAGELFF; size: -; J: TRBJ2-2; D: -; V: TRBV5-1
DNA: TGTGCCACCAGCAGAGTCTATCAACGGGGCGGGCATGAAAAACTGTTTTTT; CDR3: CATSRVYQRGGHEKLFF; size: -; J: TRBJ1-4; D: -; V: TRBV15
DNA: TGTGCCAGCAGCCCCGACGAGCGTGAGCAGTTCTTC; CDR3: CASSPDEREQFF; size: -; J: TRBJ2-1; D: -; V: TRBV5-4
DNA: TGTGCCAGCACCTACAGGGTACAACAGCCCCAGCATTTT; CDR3: CASTYRVQQPQHF; size: -; J: TRBJ1-5; D: -; V: TRBV6-1
DNA: TGCAGCGTGCACAGGGGGCAACTAATCCAAGAGACCCAGTACTTC; CDR3: CSVHRGQLIQETQYF; size: -; J: TRBJ2-5; D: TRBD1; V: TRBV29-1
DNA: TGTGCCAGCAGTTCTCCTACTAGCGGGCGGGATGAGCAGTTCTTC; CDR3: CASSSPTSGRDEQFF; size: -; J: TRBJ2-1; D: TRBD2; V: TRBV28
DNA: TGCGCCAGCAGCCAAGAAGGAGTCCAGGGAGCGAACTATGGCTACACCTTC; CDR3: CASSQEGVQGANYGYTF; size: once; J: TRBJ1-2; D: -; V: TRBV4-1
DNA: TGCAGCGTCACACCTGCTGGGCGGGCCAACGGGAATGAGCAGTTCTTC; CDR3: CSVTPAGRANGNEQFF; size: -; J: TRBJ2-1; D: -; V: TRBV29-1
DNA: TGTGCCAGCAGCCAACCGGGACGGAGCTCCTACGAGCAGTACTTC; CDR3: CASSQPGRSSYEQYF; size: -; J: TRBJ2-7; D: -; V: TRBV4-2
DNA: TGTGCCAGCTCATCCTACAGGGGAGAGCAGTTCTTC; CDR3: CASSSYRGEQFF; size: -; J: TRBJ2-1; D: TRBD1; V: TRBV18
DNA: TGTGCCAGCAGCTTAGCTAGCCTCAGCTCCTACGAGCAGTACTTC; CDR3: CASSLASLSSYEQYF; size: -; J: TRBJ2-7; D: -; V: TRBV7-2
DNA: TGTGCCAGTAGTCTGAGCGGGGGGGGTATCGGGACCCAGTACTTC; CDR3: CASSLSGGGIGTQYF; size: once; J: TRBJ2-5; D: TRBD2; V: TRBV19
DNA: TGCAGTGCTAGAGAGGGGGAGACCCAGTACTTC; CDR3: CSAREGETQYF; size: -; J: TRBJ2-5; D: -; V: TRBV20-1
DNA: TGTGCCAGCAGCCCCGAAGGGGTGTTAGGCTACACCTTC; CDR3: CASSPEGVLGYTF; size: -; J: TRBJ1-2; D: -; V: TRBV11-3
DNA: TGTGCTAGTGGCACCCCACAGGGTAACACCGGGGAGCTGTTTTTT; CDR3: CASGTPQGNTGELFF; size: -; J: TRBJ2-2; D: -; V: TRBV12-5